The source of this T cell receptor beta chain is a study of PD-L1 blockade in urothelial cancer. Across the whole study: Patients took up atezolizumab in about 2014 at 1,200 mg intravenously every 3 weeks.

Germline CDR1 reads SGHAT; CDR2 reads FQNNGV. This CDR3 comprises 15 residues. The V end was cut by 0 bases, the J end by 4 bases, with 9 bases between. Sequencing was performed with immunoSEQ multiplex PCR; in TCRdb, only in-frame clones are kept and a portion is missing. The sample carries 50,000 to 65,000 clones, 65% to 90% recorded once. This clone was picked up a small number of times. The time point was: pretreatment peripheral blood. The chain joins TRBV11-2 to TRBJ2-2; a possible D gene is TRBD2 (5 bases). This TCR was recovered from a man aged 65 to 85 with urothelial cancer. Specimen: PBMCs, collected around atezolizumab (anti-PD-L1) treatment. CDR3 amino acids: CASSLDQRITGELFF. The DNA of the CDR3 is TGTGCCAGCAGCTTAGACCAGCGGATCACCGGGGAGCTGTTTTTT.